This T cell receptor (beta chain) was sequenced in a study of tumor-infiltrating lymphocytes in primary liver carcinoma. Looking at the study overall: In every tissue type, samples returned a similar yield of roughly 3.65 to 8 million productive TCRbeta reads.

Blood RNA came from unsorted whole blood; germline DNA was also extracted. The CDR3 is made up of 16 amino acids. The V and J ends lost 1 base and 2 bases, in that order; junction bases with no gene match: 0. Germline V CDR1 and CDR2: LNHDA, SQIVND (reference sequence). In its sample, this clonotype was seen a few times. A primer in the constant region served to generate TCR beta cDNA from 450 to 650 ng of total RNA. Library construction for TCR beta comprised three nested multiplex PCR rounds performed with slightly modified ARM-PCR. TRBV1-TRBV30 forward primers and a C-beta reverse primer were used in the first two PCR rounds, which each ran for about 10 cycles. From the multiplex PCR reads, TCRdb called clonotypes with MiXCR, one entry per CDR3 protein. The profile shows fewer than 350,000 distinct CDR3 sequences, roughly two thirds of them singletons.

The sequenced material came from peripheral blood. V and J are TRBV19 and TRBJ2-1, with 12 nucleotides matching TRBD2. The sequence derives from a man aged 35 to 55 with primary liver carcinoma and hepatitis B virus infection. CDR3: CASSIGLAGAYNEQFF. DNA of the CDR3: TGTGCCAGTAGTATAGGACTAGCGGGAGCCTACAATGAGCAGTTCTTC.